This T cell receptor beta chain was captured by sequencing in a study of blood T cell repertoires in COVID-19 (dated by TCRdb to about 2020). Background for the entire study: Collaborator samples came from the United States, Italy and Spain and covered acute and convalescent phases of COVID-19. The prospective study material was composed of cDNA or gDNA derived from T cells, B-cell-depleted T cells, or PBMCs. The dataset comprised deeply sampled blood TCRbeta repertoires from subjects exposed to, actively infected with, or recovered from COVID-19. The repertoires were made available in a free public database intended to serve as a resource for research on the immune response to SARS-CoV-2. Samples came from the ongoing ImmuneRACE study (first 160 participants) plus 1,254 subjects from 6 global collaborators. Sample metadata almost always included a de-identified subject ID, COVID-19 status, age in years and sex. Where available, HLA class I and class II types were taken from metadata supplied by the sample provider and were not determined by assay-based typing.

TCRbeta CDR3 regions were amplified from genomic DNA by means of the immunoSEQ Assay, a bias-controlled multiplex PCR. The study's processing was this. Nucleated cell counts per sample were estimated from amplification of reference gene primers within the assay. Sequence reads were collapsed and filtered to measure the absolute abundance of every unique TCRbeta CDR3 rearrangement. Productive Simpson clonality was computed per sample as the square root of Simpson's diversity index over productive rearrangements. This is the immuneACCESS table as TCRdb keeps it, with only in-frame sequences that have V and J called. A part of the clones is gone; compared with another copy, unresolved V genes explain less than half, and the rest is unexplained. The DNA gave D and trimming, while V, J and clone size come from that table. Recorded for this sample are some 150,000 clones; around 90% of them occurred a single time. Roughly 1.6% of the sample comes from the top ten.

V sheds 1 base and J sheds 1 base, leaving 7 bases between their ends. The germline V gene gives CDR1 as LGHNA and CDR2 as YSLEER. The CDR3, cysteine through phenylalanine, is 14 amino acids long. The retained sequence is limited to the CDR3, 42 bases, with the frame set at the first base. The table lists this clone with a few counts. Its antigen is still unknown. The record has no base qualities; no much larger clone is one base away. Paper-wide results and their limitations: Clinical and demographic metadata were provided uncurated, with the amount varying by source and participant.

Collaborating institutions collected whole blood in K2EDTA tubes following their own protocols. For TCRbeta analysis, collaborator samples were shipped as frozen whole blood, as isolated PBMCs, or as DNA extracted from either sample type. The sequence came from a woman aged 45 to 65 with acute or convalescent COVID-19. In this chain, TRBV4-3 is recombined with TRBJ1-2, with no D gene named confidently. What was sequenced was peripheral blood. The CDR3 reads as follows: CASSQGHSNYGYTF. The nucleotide sequence is TGCGCCAGCAGCCAAGGGCACAGTAACTATGGCTACACCTTC.